These 14 T cell receptor beta chains originate from one sample sequenced in a study of graft-versus-host responses after intestinal transplantation. Using immunoSEQ multiplex PCR, the repertoire was profiled, and TCRdb retains in-frame clones only, with some absent. The sample carries approximately 23,000 clones, 35% to 50% recorded once. The authors seeded approximately 200,000 CFSE-labeled responder cells together with approximately 200,000 irradiated stimulator cells tagged with violet dye. Sequencing used alloreactive CD8+ T cells from a mixed lymphocyte reaction culture, obtained before transplantation. Stated subset: CFSE-low proliferating T cells sorted from roughly six-day pre-transplant mixed lymphocyte reaction (GvH or HvG direction). The receptors come from a human patient who was an organ donor for intestinal transplantation.

The chain has TRBV11-2 and TRBJ1-2; D not certain. The CDR3 length is 15 residues. Trimming cost V 0 bases and J 6 bases, with 14 bases left between them. Germline V lookup: CDR1 SGHAT, CDR2 FQNNGV. This CDR3 is CASSLDYTTWNGYTF. The CDR3 DNA reads TGTGCCAGCAGCTTAGATTATACCACATGGAATGGCTACACCTTC.

This sequence joins TRBV7-4 and TRBJ2-2, with D maybe TRBD1 (6 bases). V was pared by 6 bases and J by 0 bases, with 11 bases between. Germline V lookup: CDR1 SGHVT, CDR2 SQSDAQ. The CDR3 loop spans 15 amino acids. CDR3 amino acids: CASRQDSTNTGELFF. DNA of the CDR3: TGTGCCAGCAGACAGGACAGTACGAACACCGGGGAGCTGTTTTTT. Based on the CDR3 plus reference TRBV7-4 and TRBJ2-2, the full variable domain is GAGVSQSPRYKVAKRGRDVALRCDSISGHVTLYWYRQTLGQGSEVLTYSQSDAQRDKSGRPSGRFSAERPERSVSTLKIQRTEQGDSAVYLCASRQDSTNTGELFFGEGSRLTVL.

V and J are TRBV4-3 and TRBJ2-1, with 9 bases lining up with TRBD2. The CDR3 has 15 amino acids. CDR1 LGHNA and CDR2 YSLEER come from the germline V gene. V lost 1 base to trimming and J lost 6 bases; unmatched junction nucleotides: 4. The CDR3 coding sequence is TGCGCCAGCAGCCAAGTGGCGGGAGGGCCCAATGAGCAGTTCTTC. Amino acid sequence: CASSQVAGGPNEQFF.

The genes are TRBV16 and TRBJ2-3, with D possibly called TRBD1 or TRBD2 (5 bases each). The CDR3 is made up of 13 amino acids. CDR1 and CDR2 from the germline V gene are KGHSY and FQNENV. The V end lost 3 bases, the J end lost 1 base, and 5 bases lay between the germline ends. The CDR3 protein is CASSQGGTDTQYF. CDR3 coding DNA: TGTGCCAGCAGCCAGGGGGGCACAGATACGCAGTATTTT.

The chain links TRBV21-1 to TRBJ1-2. TRBV21-1 is shown as a pseudogene. This CDR3 spans 15 amino acids. The CDR3 spells CASSKDNAGDYGYTF. CDR3 nucleotide sequence: TGTGCCAGCAGCAAGGATAACGCCGGCGACTATGGCTACACCTTC.

The chain is built from TRBV21-1 and TRBJ2-3; the table's D call TRBD2 went unverified against the DNA. TRBV21-1 is a pseudogene. CDR3 length: 17 residues. CDR3 in amino acids: CASSKAGKRTSTDTQYF. CDR3 in DNA: TGTGCCAGCAGCAAAGCTGGTAAGCGGACCAGCACAGATACGCAGTATTTT.

The V call is TRBV19, the J call TRBJ2-7, with D maybe TRBD1 (5 bases). CDR1 and CDR2 (germline): LNHDA, SQIVND (reference sequence). This CDR3 has 11 residues. Trimming left V 11 bases short and J 12 bases short, with 20 bases between. The CDR3 sequence: CAVTKGARRYF. In DNA, the CDR3 is TGTGCCGTCACCAAAGGGGCACGCCGGTACTTC.

In its sample, this clone was seen a few times. The chain combines TRBV7-2 with TRBJ2-1; TRBD1 matches 8 bases. CDR3 size: 15 residues. Germline lookup yields CDR1 SGHTA and CDR2 FQGNSA. The J segment lost 0 bases and the V segment lost 5 bases, leaving 3 bases of the junction unmatched. The CDR3 protein is CASSTGGTSYNEQFF. The CDR3 DNA is TGTGCCAGCAGCACAGGGGGGACCTCCTACAATGAGCAGTTCTTC.

V is TRBV5-6 and J is TRBJ2-1; D is unclear. Trimming removed 0 bases from V and 5 bases from J, with 6 bases in between. Germline CDR1 SGHDT, CDR2 YYEEEE. The CDR3 length is 13 residues. The chain's CDR3 is CASSLDFDNEQFF. The CDR3 coding sequence is TGTGCCAGCAGCTTGGACTTTGACAATGAGCAGTTCTTC.

Turning to this clone: This specimen includes other DNA sequences encoding the same CDR3. The V call is TRBV9, the J call TRBJ2-2; D not certain. Germline V gives CDR1 SGDLS, CDR2 YYNGEE. V was clipped by 0 bases and J by 4 bases, with 4 bases between them. The CDR3 length is 13 residues. This CDR3 reads CASSVVSTGELFF. The CDR3 coding sequence is TGTGCCAGCAGCGTAGTCTCCACCGGGGAGCTGTTTTTT.

Concerning this clone itself: One end of the junction does not line up with germline, which may come from a read error. The J gene is TRBJ2-7, the V gene TRBV6-4; D possibly uses TRBD1 or TRBD2 (5 bases each). The CDR3 has 16 amino acids. Germline V gene lookup returns CDR1 MRHNA and CDR2 SNTAGT. CDR3 region: CASSYSIGEIRYEQYF. CDR3 nucleotide sequence: TGTGCCAGCAGTTACTCGATAGGGGAGATTCGATACGAGCAGTACTTC.

V gene TRBV6-1 combines with J gene TRBJ2-7; 8 bases match TRBD2. The germline V gene has CDR1 MNHNS and CDR2 SASEGT. V dropped 6 bases and J dropped 2; count of bases not matched to a gene: 6. The CDR3 loop spans 14 amino acids. This chain's CDR3 is CASRYTGGPYEQYF. The CDR3 DNA sequence: TGTGCCAGCAGGTATACGGGAGGGCCCTACGAGCAGTACTTC.

This clone was seen a few times. This rearrangement joins TRBV10-3 to TRBJ2-1; 7 nucleotides line up with TRBD1. Losses at the gene ends were 4 bases for V and 0 bases for J; bases not matched to a gene: 3. From germline, CDR1 is ENHRY and CDR2 SYGVKD. The CDR3 spans 15 residues. The CDR3: CAISVTGSSYNEQFF. In DNA, the CDR3 is TGTGCCATCAGTGTGACAGGGAGCTCCTACAATGAGCAGTTCTTC.

This chain links TRBV19 with TRBJ2-4; no clear D. This CDR3 is built from 14 residues. Trimming left V 7 bases short and J 7 bases short, with 17 bases between. CDR1 is LNHDA, CDR2 SQIVND, per germline (reference sequence). The CDR3 loop reads CASTCGPPCNIQYF. In DNA form, the CDR3 reads TGTGCCAGTACCTGTGGGCCTCCGTGTAACATTCAGTACTTC.